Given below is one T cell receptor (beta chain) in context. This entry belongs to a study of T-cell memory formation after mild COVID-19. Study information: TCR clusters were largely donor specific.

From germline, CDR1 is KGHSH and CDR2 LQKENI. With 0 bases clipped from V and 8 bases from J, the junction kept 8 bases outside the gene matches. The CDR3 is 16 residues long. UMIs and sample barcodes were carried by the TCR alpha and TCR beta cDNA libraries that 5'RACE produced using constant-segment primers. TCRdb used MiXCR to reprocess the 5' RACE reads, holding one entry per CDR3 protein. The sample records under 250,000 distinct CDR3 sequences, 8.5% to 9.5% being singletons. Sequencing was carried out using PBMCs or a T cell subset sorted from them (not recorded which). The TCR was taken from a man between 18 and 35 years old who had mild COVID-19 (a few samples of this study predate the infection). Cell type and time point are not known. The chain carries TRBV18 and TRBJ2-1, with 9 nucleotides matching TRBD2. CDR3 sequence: CASSPPSSGGYYEQFF. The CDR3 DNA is TGTGCCAGCTCACCACCTTCCAGCGGGGGGTACTATGAGCAGTTCTTC.